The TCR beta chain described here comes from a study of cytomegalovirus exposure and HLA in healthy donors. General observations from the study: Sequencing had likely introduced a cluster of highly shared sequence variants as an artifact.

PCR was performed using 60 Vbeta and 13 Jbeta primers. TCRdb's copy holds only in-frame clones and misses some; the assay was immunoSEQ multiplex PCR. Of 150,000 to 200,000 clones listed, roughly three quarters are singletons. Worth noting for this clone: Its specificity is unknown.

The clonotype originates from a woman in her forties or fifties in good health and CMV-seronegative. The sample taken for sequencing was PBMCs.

The CDR3 loop is CASSLAMAESYEQYF. DNA for the CDR3: TGTGCCAGCAGCTTAGCGATGGCGGAGAGCTACGAGCAGTACTTC. This sequence joins TRBV7-9 and TRBJ2-7, with D unresolved. CDR3 size: 15 residues. V lost 0 bases to trimming and J lost 3 bases, with 12 bases between them. The germline V gene encodes CDR1 SEHNR and CDR2 FQNEAQ (reference sequence).